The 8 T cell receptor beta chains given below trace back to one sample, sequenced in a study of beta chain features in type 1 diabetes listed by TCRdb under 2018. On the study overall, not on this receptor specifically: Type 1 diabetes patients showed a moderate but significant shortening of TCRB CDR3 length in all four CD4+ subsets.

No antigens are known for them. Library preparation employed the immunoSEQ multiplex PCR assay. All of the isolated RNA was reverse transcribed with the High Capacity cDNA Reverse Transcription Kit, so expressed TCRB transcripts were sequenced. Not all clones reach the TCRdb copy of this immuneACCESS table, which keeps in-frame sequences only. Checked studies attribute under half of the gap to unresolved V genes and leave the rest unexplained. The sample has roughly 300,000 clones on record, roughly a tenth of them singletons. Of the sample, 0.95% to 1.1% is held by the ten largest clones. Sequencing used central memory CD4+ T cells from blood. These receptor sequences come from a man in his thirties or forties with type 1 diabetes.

CDR3 protein: CASSLGVHEQYF. CDR3 coding DNA: TGTGCCAGCAGCTTAGGTGTCCACGAGCAGTACTTC. The chain joins TRBV7-2 to TRBJ2-7; D is unclear. The ends were cut back, 1 base at V and 5 bases at J, with 6 bases in the middle. The CDR3 covers 12 residues. Germline V CDR1 and CDR2: SGHTA, FQGNSA.

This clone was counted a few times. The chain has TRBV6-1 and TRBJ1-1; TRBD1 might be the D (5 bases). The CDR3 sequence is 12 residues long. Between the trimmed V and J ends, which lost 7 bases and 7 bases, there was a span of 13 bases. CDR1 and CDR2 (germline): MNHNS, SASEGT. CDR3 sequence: CASTGGTFEAFF. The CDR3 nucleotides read TGTGCCAGCACCGGGGGGACTTTTGAAGCTTTCTTT.

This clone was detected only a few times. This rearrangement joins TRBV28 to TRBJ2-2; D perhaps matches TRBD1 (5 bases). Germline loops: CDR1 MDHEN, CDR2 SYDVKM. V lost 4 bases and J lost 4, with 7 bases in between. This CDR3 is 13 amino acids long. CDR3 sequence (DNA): TGTGCCAGCAGTTCGACAGCCACCGGGGAGCTGTTTTTT. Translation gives CASSSTATGELFF.

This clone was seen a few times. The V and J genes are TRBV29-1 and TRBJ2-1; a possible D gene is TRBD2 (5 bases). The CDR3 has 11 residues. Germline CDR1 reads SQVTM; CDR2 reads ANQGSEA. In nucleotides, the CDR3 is TGCAGTGGGTCCCGAGGGAATGAGCAGTTCTTC. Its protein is CSGSRGNEQFF.

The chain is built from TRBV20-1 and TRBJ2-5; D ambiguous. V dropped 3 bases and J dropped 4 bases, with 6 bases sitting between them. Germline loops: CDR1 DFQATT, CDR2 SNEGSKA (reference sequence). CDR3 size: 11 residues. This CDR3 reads CSASPRETQYF. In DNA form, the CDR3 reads TGCAGTGCTAGCCCAAGAGAGACCCAGTACTTC.

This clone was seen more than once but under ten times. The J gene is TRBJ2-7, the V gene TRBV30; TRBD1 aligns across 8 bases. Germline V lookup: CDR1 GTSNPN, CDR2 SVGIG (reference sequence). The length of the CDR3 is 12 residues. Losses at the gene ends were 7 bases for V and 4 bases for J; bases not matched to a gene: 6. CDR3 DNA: TGTGCCTCAGCCCGGGACAGGTACGAGCAGTACTTC. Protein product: CASARDRYEQYF.

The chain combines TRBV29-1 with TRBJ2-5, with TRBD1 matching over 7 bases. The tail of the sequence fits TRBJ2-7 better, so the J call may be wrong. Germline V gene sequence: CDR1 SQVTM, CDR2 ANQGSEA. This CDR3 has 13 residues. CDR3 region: CSVIQGSAYEQYF. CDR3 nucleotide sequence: TGCAGCGTCATACAGGGGTCAGCCTACGAGCAGTACTTC.

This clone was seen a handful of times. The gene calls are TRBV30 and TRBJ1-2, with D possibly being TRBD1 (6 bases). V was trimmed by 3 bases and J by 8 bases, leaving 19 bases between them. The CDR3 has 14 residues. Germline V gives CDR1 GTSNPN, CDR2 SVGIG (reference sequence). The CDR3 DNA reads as TGTGCCTGGAGATGTTGGCAGGGGATTTGCGGCTACACCTTC. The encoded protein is CAWRCWQGICGYTF.